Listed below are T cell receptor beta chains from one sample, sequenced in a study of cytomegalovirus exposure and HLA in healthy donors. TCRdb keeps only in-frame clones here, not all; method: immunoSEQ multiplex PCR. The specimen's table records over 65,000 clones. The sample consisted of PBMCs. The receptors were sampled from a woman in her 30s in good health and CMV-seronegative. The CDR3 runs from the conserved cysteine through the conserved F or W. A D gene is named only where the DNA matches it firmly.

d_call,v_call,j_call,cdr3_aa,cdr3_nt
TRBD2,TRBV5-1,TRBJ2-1,CASSLRVTSGYNEQFF,TGCGCCAGCAGCTTGCGGGTGACTAGCGGCTACAATGAGCAGTTCTTC
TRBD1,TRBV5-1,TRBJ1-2,CASSPGSQGIDGYTF,TGCGCCAGCAGCCCCGGATCACAGGGGATAGATGGCTACACCTTC
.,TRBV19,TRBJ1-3,CASSMRGNSGNTIYF,TGTGCCAGTAGTATGCGGGGGAATTCTGGAAACACCATATATTTT
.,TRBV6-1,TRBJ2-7,CASSGSMTASYEQYF,TGTGCCAGCAGTGGCTCCATGACAGCCTCCTACGAGCAGTACTTC
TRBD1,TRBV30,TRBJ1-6,CAWSQQQGARSPLHF,TGTGCCTGGAGTCAACAACAGGGGGCAAGATCACCCCTCCACTTT
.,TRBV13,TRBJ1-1,CASSQSGITEAFF,TGTGCCAGCAGCCAATCAGGGATCACTGAAGCTTTCTTT
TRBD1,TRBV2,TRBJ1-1,CARQGYTEAFF,TGTGCCAGACAGGGGTACACTGAAGCTTTCTTT
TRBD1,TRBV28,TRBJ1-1,CASSGTGTGGPMNTEAFF,TGTGCCAGCAGTGGTACCGGGACAGGAGGGCCCATGAACACTGAAGCTTTCTTT
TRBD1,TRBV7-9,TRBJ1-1,CASSPRQGIPEAFF,TGTGCCAGCAGCCCCAGACAGGGTATCCCTGAAGCTTTCTTT
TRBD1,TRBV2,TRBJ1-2,CASRTGDYGYTF,TGTGCCAGCAGAACAGGGGACTATGGCTACACCTTC
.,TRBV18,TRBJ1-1,CASSPPGFMNTEDFF,TGTGCCAGCTCACCACCCGGGTTTATGAACACTGAAGATTTCTTT
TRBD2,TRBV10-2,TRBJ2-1,CASSEWSTSDCEQFF,TGCGCCAGCAGTGAGTGGTCGACTAGCGACTGTGAGCAGTTCTTC
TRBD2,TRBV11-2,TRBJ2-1,CASRPAGTSVYNEQFF,TGTGCCAGCAGACCGGCGGGGACTAGCGTATACAATGAGCAGTTCTTC
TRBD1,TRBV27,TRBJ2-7,CASSPAGTGGYEQYF,TGTGCCAGCAGTCCTGCCGGGACAGGGGGGTACGAGCAGTACTTC
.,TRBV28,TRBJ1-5,CASSLLGGQPQHF,TGTGCCAGCAGTTTACTGGGGGGTCAGCCCCAGCATTTT
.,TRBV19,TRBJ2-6,CASSGAGANVLTF,TGTGCCAGTTCGGGGGCTGGGGCCAACGTCCTGACTTTC
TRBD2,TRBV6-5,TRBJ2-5,CASRPRGVRGGTQYF,TGTGCCAGCAGACCGCGGGGGGTACGGGGGGGGACCCAGTACTTC
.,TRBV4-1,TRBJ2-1,CASSQEEDFYNEQFF,TGCGCCAGCAGCCAAGAGGAGGACTTCTACAATGAGCAGTTCTTC
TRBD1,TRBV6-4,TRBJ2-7,CAIPGQASYEQYF,TGTGCCATTCCGGGACAGGCCTCCTACGAGCAGTACTTC
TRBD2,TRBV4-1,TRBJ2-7,CASSQVGRAREQYF,TGCGCCAGCAGCCAAGTCGGGAGGGCCCGCGAGCAGTACTTC
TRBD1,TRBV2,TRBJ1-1,CASVQGKAFF,TGTGCCAGTGTACAGGGGAAAGCTTTCTTT
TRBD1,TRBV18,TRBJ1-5,CASSRQGAGQPQHF,TGTGCCAGCTCAAGACAGGGGGCAGGTCAGCCCCAGCATTTT
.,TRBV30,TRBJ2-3,CAGSGGRGRTDTQYF,TGTGCCGGGAGTGGAGGCAGGGGAAGGACAGATACGCAGTATTTT
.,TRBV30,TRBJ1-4,CAWKVGGTTNEKLFF,TGTGCCTGGAAAGTCGGGGGAACAACCAATGAAAAACTGTTTTTT
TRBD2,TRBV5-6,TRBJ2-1,CASRTGLEADEQFF,TGTGCCAGCAGGACGGGACTAGAGGCTGATGAGCAGTTCTTC
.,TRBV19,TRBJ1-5,CASSPLNVGGNQPQHF,TGTGCCAGTAGTCCCCTCAATGTCGGGGGCAATCAGCCCCAGCATTTT
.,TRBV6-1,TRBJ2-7,CASSQEGYEQYF,TGTGCCAGCAGCCAGGAGGGGTACGAGCAGTACTTC
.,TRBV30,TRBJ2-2,CAWTRQATGELFF,TGTGCCTGGACCAGACAGGCCACCGGGGAGCTGTTTTTT
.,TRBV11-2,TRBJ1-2,CASSLERGTRSYTF,TGTGCCAGCAGTTTGGAAAGGGGAACGAGAAGCTACACCTTC
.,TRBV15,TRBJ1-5,CATSRGEAAYSNQPQHF,TGTGCCACCAGCAGAGGAGAGGCAGCTTATAGCAATCAGCCCCAGCATTTT
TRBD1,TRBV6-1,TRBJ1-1,CASRAGQGNTEAFF,TGTGCCAGCAGGGCCGGACAGGGGAACACTGAAGCTTTCTTT
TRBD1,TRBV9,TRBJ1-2,CASSPQQGAYGYTF,TGTGCCAGCAGCCCACAACAGGGGGCATATGGCTACACCTTC
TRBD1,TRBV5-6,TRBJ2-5,CASSLQGFKETQYF,TGTGCCAGCAGCTTACAGGGGTTTAAAGAGACCCAGTACTTC
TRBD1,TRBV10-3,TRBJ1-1,CAISKQGLNTEAFF,TGTGCCATCAGTAAACAGGGGCTCAACACTGAAGCTTTCTTT
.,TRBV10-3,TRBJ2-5,CAISEEGRKTQYF,TGTGCCATCAGTGAGGAAGGGAGGAAGACCCAGTACTTC
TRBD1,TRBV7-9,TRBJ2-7,CASSSGTGVGEQYF,TGTGCCAGCAGCTCCGGGACAGGGGTAGGCGAGCAGTACTTC